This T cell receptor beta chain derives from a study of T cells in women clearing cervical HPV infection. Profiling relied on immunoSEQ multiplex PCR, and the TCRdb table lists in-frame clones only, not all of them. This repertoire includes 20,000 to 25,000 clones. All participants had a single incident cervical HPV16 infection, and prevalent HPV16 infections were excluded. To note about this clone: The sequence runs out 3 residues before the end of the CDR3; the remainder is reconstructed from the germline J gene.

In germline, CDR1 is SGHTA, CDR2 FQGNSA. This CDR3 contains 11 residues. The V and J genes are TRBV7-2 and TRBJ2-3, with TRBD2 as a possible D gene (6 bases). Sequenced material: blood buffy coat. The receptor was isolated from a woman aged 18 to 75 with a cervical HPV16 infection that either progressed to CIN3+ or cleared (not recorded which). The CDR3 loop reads CASSNRLAQYF. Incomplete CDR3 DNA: TGTGCCAGCAGCAACCGACTAGCG.